This T cell receptor beta chain was recovered during a study of T cell repertoires and HLA-DP antigens. Study-level background: CD4+ T cells were cocultured with HeLa cells expressing HLA-DP.

The primer mix covered 54 TRBV segments and 13 TRBJ segments. This table comes from immunoSEQ multiplex PCR, and its TCRdb copy is limited to in-frame clones, with some not included. The sample yields about 110,000 clones, around 93% seen once. Remarks on this clone: The antigen remains undetermined.

General observations from the study: Responder cells were total CD4+ cells with a HeLa antigen-presenting system.

Trimming took 3 bases from V and 2 from J, leaving 8 bases between them. The CDR3 contains 15 residues. Germline V gene lookup returns CDR1 MDHEN and CDR2 SYDVKM. Negative selection yielded untouched CD4+ T cells of average approximately 98% purity. The receptor was derived from a woman aged 18-29 years in good health and CMV-seronegative. The chain links TRBV28 to TRBJ2-6, with D unresolved. The sample was CD4+ T cells from PBMCs. CDR3 loop: CASSLSIPGANVLTF. The CDR3 region has the DNA TGTGCCAGCAGTTTGAGTATTCCTGGGGCCAACGTCCTGACTTTC.